What follows are 22 T cell receptor beta chains derived from one specimen sequenced in a study of graft-versus-host responses after intestinal transplantation. Profiling relied on immunoSEQ multiplex PCR, and the TCRdb table lists in-frame clones only, not all of them. The sample comprises about 20,000 clones, roughly 79% of which are singletons, and 3% rests with the top ten. Graft tissue was processed to release intraepithelial and lamina propria lymphocytes. The material sequenced was ileum tissue, taken 12 days after intestinal transplant. These receptors were taken from a human patient who received an intestinal transplant, so some T cells may come from the graft donor.

For the CDR3, the DNA is TGTGCCAGCAGCGTAGTTGGTGAGGTTACCGGGGAGCTGTTTTTT. It yields the protein CASSVVGEVTGELFF. J is TRBJ2-2 and V is TRBV9, with D unresolved. The ends were cut back, 0 bases at V and 5 bases at J, with 11 bases in the middle. Germline CDR1 SGDLS, CDR2 YYNGEE. The CDR3 totals 15 residues.

The gene calls are TRBV19 and TRBJ1-1, with 8 bases that match TRBD1. CDR3 length: 14 residues. V was clipped by 3 bases and J by 5 bases; unmatched bases: 5. Germline CDR1 is LNHDA and CDR2 is SQIVND (reference sequence). CDR3 DNA: TGTGCCAGTAGTATCCCTACAGGGGGGACTGAAGCTTTCTTT. Amino acid sequence: CASSIPTGGTEAFF. Drawing the rest from reference TRBV19 and TRBJ1-1, the complete variable domain is DGGITQSPKYLFRKEGQNVTLSCEQNLNHDAMYWYRQDPGQGLRLIYYSQIVNDFQKGDIAEGYSVSREKKESFPLTVTSAQKNPTAFYLCASSIPTGGTEAFFGQGTRLTVV.

The genes are TRBV28 and TRBJ2-7, with D tentatively TRBD1 (6 bases). The CDR3 length is 16 residues. Trimming cost V 6 bases and J 4 bases, with 22 bases left between them. Germline V gene sequence: CDR1 MDHEN, CDR2 SYDVKM. CDR3 sequence (DNA): TGTGCCAGCAGCACACAACCAAGGACAGCCTTTTACGAGCAGTACTTC. Encoded protein: CASSTQPRTAFYEQYF.

The chain is built from TRBV2 and TRBJ1-2; D is uncertain. Germline lookup yields CDR1 SNHLY and CDR2 FYNNEI. This CDR3 is built from 11 residues. Deletions cut 10 bases from V and 6 bases from J, with 12 bases between. CDR3 sequence (DNA): TGTGCCATCTTGAACTTTGATGGCTACACCTTC. This gives the protein CAILNFDGYTF.

J is TRBJ1-1 and V is TRBV28, with 8 bases that match TRBD1. Germline V gene sequence: CDR1 MDHEN, CDR2 SYDVKM. The CDR3 spans 14 residues. Losses at the gene ends were 6 bases for V and 1 base for J; bases not matched to a gene: 4. CDR3 in DNA: TGTGCCAGCAGGGGACAGGTCCAGAACACTGAAGCTTTCTTT. Encoded protein: CASRGQVQNTEAFF.

This clone has a single count. The V gene is TRBV25-1, the J gene TRBJ2-1; the match to TRBD1 covers 7 bases. V shed 1 base, J shed 4 bases, and the junction held 7 bases outside the gene matches. The CDR3 has 16 amino acids. The germline CDR1 and CDR2 sequences are MGHDK and SYGVNS. The CDR3 loop reads CASSELGQLGYNEQFF. CDR3 nucleotide sequence: TGTGCCAGCAGTGAATTGGGACAGCTCGGTTACAATGAGCAGTTCTTC.

The chain employs TRBV5-1 and TRBJ2-1, with TRBD1 identical over 10 bases. V was pared by 4 bases and J by 5 bases, with 3 bases of the junction left unmatched. The CDR3 runs 14 residues. Germline CDR1 reads SGHRS; CDR2 reads YFSETQ. This CDR3 is CASSAGTGDNEQFF. CDR3 nucleotide sequence: TGCGCCAGCAGCGCCGGGACAGGGGACAATGAGCAGTTCTTC.

This chain uses TRBV18 with TRBJ2-3; 7 nucleotides line up with TRBD1. The CDR3 sequence is 17 residues long. Per the germline V gene, CDR1 is KGHSH and CDR2 is LQKENI. The J segment lost 4 bases and the V segment lost 0 bases, leaving 10 bases of the junction unmatched. CDR3 nucleotides: TGTGCCAGCTCACCACCGGCTCCAGGGGGATTGGCAGATACGCAGTATTTT. This codes for CASSPPAPGGLADTQYF.

The chain has TRBV6-5 and TRBJ2-7; D is perhaps TRBD1 (6 bases). Germline CDR1 and CDR2: MNHEY and SVGAGI. The CDR3 is 12 residues long. Trimming took off 4 bases at V and 3 bases at J, with 7 bases between the two ends. CDR3 DNA: TGTGCCAGCAGTTTACAGGGCTACGAGCAGTACTTC. Translating gives CASSLQGYEQYF.

In its sample, this clone was seen a few times. V and J are TRBV4-2 and TRBJ2-7; 9 bases align to TRBD1. Germline V gives CDR1 LGHNA, CDR2 YNFKEQ. V trimming: 2 bases; J trimming: 2 bases; junction bases outside the gene matches: 4. The CDR3 has 15 residues. The DNA of the CDR3 is TGTGCCAGCAGCCAACCCGGGACAGGGACCTACGAGCAGTACTTC. Translated: CASSQPGTGTYEQYF.

Only a few counts were recorded for this clone. V and J are TRBV4-3 and TRBJ1-1; the match to TRBD1 covers 9 bases. Germline V gene lookup returns CDR1 LGHNA and CDR2 YSLEER. V lost 6 bases to trimming and J lost 4 bases; unmatched junction nucleotides: 9. The CDR3 length is 15 residues. CDR3 residues: CASSLGDRGGTEAFF. The CDR3 DNA reads as TGCGCCAGCAGTCTTGGTGACAGGGGGGGCACTGAAGCTTTCTTT.

The rearrangement uses TRBV19 and TRBJ1-1; D is undetermined. The V end was cut by 7 bases, the J end by 10 bases, with 13 bases between. This CDR3 is built from 11 residues. Germline V CDR1 and CDR2: LNHDA, SQIVND (reference sequence). The CDR3 reads CASTHREVAFF. The CDR3 nucleotides read TGTGCCAGTACCCACCGGGAAGTAGCTTTCTTT.

The gene calls are TRBV6-5 and TRBJ1-1; D perhaps matches TRBD1 (5 bases). The CDR3 has 15 residues. V lost 8 bases to trimming and J lost 4 bases, with 20 bases between them. Germline values: CDR1 MNHEY, CDR2 SVGAGI. CDR3 nucleotides: TGTGCCAGCTTCAGGGAGGGCTTGCTTAGCACTGAAGCTTTCTTT. This codes for CASFREGLLSTEAFF.

The rearrangement uses TRBV9 and TRBJ2-7; 7 bases are a match to TRBD2. Germline V gene data show CDR1 as SGDLS and CDR2 as YYNGEE. This CDR3 region has 14 residues. J lost 3 bases, V lost 4 bases, and 7 bases had no gene match. The chain's CDR3 is CASSLVGGDYEQYF. The CDR3 nucleotides read TGTGCCAGCAGCCTCGTTGGGGGGGACTACGAGCAGTACTTC.

The chain employs TRBV6-4 and TRBJ2-1; the D gene is possibly TRBD2 (6 bases). V lost 0 bases and J 0 bases, leaving 6 bases between the germline ends. The CDR3 is 15 residues long. Germline-derived CDR1 and CDR2 are MRHNA and SNTAGT. The CDR3 DNA reads as TGTGCCAGCAGTGACTCAGCGGGCTCCTACAATGAGCAGTTCTTC. Translating gives CASSDSAGSYNEQFF.

The J gene is TRBJ2-5, the V gene TRBV18; 9 positions agree with TRBD2. The germline gives CDR1 KGHSH, CDR2 LQKENI. This CDR3 spans 15 amino acids. The ends lost 6 bases at V and 2 bases at J; junction bases unmatched: 7. This chain's CDR3 is CASSTGLAPQETQYF. The DNA of the CDR3 is TGTGCCAGCTCGACCGGACTAGCGCCTCAAGAGACCCAGTACTTC.

CDR3 coding DNA: TGTGCCAGTAGTCCAATCGTCGCCAGGGCGATCCAGGGGGTCGAGCAGTACTTC. Translating gives CASSPIVARAIQGVEQYF. The chain uses TRBV19 and TRBJ2-7; 7 bases line up with TRBD1. The CDR3 covers 18 residues. Germline V gene sequence: CDR1 LNHDA, CDR2 SQIVND (reference sequence). Germline trimming cut 5 bases from V and 6 bases from J; bases unmatched to any gene: 22.

This chain joins TRBV6-6 and TRBJ2-7; D may be TRBD1 (5 bases). This CDR3 is built from 14 residues. From germline, CDR1 is MNHNY and CDR2 SVGAGI (reference sequence). The V end was cut by 2 bases, the J end by 4 bases, with 12 bases between. The CDR3 loop reads CASSYPAGLYEQYF. The CDR3 DNA reads as TGTGCCAGCAGTTACCCGGCAGGGTTATACGAGCAGTACTTC.

The V gene is TRBV11-2, the J gene TRBJ1-1; D is ambiguous. CDR3 length: 13 residues. With 5 bases removed from V and 4 bases from J, the gap between germline ends came to 11 bases. Germline loops: CDR1 SGHAT, CDR2 FQNNGV. CDR3 in DNA: TGTGCCAGCAGCCTAAATTTGGTCACTGAAGCTTTCTTT. This codes for CASSLNLVTEAFF.

This clone was counted between two and nine times. The DNA for the CDR3 is TGTGCCAGCAGCTTGGGGGGAAGCCTATACAATGAGCAGTTCTTC. Amino acids: CASSLGGSLYNEQFF. The rearrangement joins TRBV7-8 to TRBJ2-1; tentative D call: TRBD2 (6 bases). The CDR3 spans 15 residues. Germline CDR1 SGHVS, CDR2 FQNEAQ. V lost 3 bases and J 4 bases, leaving 13 bases between the germline ends.

This clone was seen a single time. V usage is TRBV2 and J usage is TRBJ1-3, with TRBD1 as a possible D gene (5 bases). The ends were cut back, 4 bases at V and 0 bases at J, with 19 bases in the middle. Germline V gives CDR1 SNHLY, CDR2 FYNNEI. The CDR3 loop spans 18 amino acids. The CDR3 DNA reads as TGTGCCAGCAGTGCCCCAAGGGGAGGGGCCCTCTCTGGAAACACCATATATTTT. Amino acid sequence: CASSAPRGGALSGNTIYF.

The chain carries TRBV27 and TRBJ2-5, with D unresolved. The J call could be wrong; TRBJ2-7 is a better fit for the DNA end. The CDR3 length is 13 residues. Germline V gene data show CDR1 as MNHEY and CDR2 as SMNVEV (reference sequence). The CDR3 DNA reads as TGTGCCAGCAGTCTCACCCCCTCCTACGAGCAGTACTTC. The encoded protein is CASSLTPSYEQYF.